This TCR beta chain originates from a study of cytomegalovirus exposure and HLA in healthy donors. Study-wide results and caveats: Segments of the TCR beta V type were, in most cases, productive about 87% or about 30% of the time in an earlier analysis.

Each of the donors was a healthy bone marrow donor. Germline CDR1 and CDR2: LNHNV and YYDKDF (reference sequence). Trimming stripped 0 bases from V and 2 bases from J, with 14 bases between. The CDR3 spans 16 residues. A note on this clone: What it recognizes is unknown.

With 60 Vbeta and 13 Jbeta primers, the PCR was carried out. The method was immunoSEQ multiplex PCR; TCRdb's version includes in-frame clones alone and lacks a portion of them. The table records under 100,000 clones, 81% of them present only once. This chain uses TRBV15 with TRBJ2-7, with D perhaps TRBD2 (6 bases). This receptor was identified in a woman in her 70s in good health and CMV-seropositive. Sequenced sample: PBMCs. CDR3 in DNA: TGTGCCACCAGCAGAGATCGGGGAGGCCCTACCTACGAGCAGTACTTC. It yields the protein CATSRDRGGPTYEQYF.